The clone carrying this T cell receptor (beta chain) was detected only a few times. The target antigen is unknown. V lost 0 bases and J lost 0, with 12 bases in between. The CDR3 loop spans 17 amino acids. Germline CDR1 and CDR2: MNHEY and SVGEGT. In TCRdb, the reads were re-called with MiXCR into one record per CDR3 protein. The sample contains 150,000 or so distinct CDR3 sequences, about a quarter of which appear only once. This specimen comes from a study of T cell repertoires in cytomegalovirus infection. Looking at the study overall: Public TCR beta signatures marked donors with CMV infection and the matching HLA.

General study points: In two of eight donors, the top clonotype was HLA-C-restricted CMV-specific. Cumulative public TCR beta family frequency identified CMV carriers with the relevant HLA.

V usage is TRBV6-2 or TRBV6-3 and J usage is TRBJ1-5; D is uncertain. The clonotype comes from a human donor in good health (CMV status not recorded). Some clones in this sample may be carry-over from other donors' samples. The sample was PBMCs. The CDR3 reads CASSYSSGRDSNQPQHF. The CDR3 DNA reads as TGTGCCAGCAGTTACTCGAGCGGAAGAGATAGCAATCAGCCCCAGCATTTT.